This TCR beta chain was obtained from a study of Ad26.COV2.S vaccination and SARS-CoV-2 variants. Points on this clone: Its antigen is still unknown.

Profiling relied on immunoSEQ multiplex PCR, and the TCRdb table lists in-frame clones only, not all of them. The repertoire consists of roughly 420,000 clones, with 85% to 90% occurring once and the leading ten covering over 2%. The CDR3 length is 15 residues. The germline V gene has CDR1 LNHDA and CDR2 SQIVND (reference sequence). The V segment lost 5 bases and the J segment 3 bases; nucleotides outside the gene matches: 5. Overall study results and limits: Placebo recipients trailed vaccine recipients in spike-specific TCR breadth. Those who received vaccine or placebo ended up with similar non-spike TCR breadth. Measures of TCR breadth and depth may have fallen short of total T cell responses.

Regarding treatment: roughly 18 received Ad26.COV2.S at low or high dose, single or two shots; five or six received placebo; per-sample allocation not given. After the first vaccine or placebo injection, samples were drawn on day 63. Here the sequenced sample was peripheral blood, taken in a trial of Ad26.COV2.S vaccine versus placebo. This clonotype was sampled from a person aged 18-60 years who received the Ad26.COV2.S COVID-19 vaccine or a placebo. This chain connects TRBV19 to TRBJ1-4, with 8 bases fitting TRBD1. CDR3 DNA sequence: TGTGCCAGTAGTGGCAGGGGGCGAGCTAATGAAAAACTGTTTTTT. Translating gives CASSGRGRANEKLFF.